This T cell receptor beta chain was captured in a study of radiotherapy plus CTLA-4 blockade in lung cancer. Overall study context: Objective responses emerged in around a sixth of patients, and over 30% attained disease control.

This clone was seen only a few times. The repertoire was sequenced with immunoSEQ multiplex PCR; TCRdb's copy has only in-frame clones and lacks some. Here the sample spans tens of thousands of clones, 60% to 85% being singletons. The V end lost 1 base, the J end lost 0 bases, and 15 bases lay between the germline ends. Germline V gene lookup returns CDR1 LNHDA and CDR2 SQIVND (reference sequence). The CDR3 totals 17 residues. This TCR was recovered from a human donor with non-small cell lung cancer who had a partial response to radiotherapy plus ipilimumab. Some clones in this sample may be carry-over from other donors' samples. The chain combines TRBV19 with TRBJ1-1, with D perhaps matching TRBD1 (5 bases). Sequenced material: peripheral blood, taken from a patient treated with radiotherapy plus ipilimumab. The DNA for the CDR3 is TGTGCCAGTAGTATAGGAGCCGGGGGAATGATGAACACTGAAGCTTTCTTT. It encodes CASSIGAGGMMNTEAFF.